This T cell receptor (beta chain) was documented in a study of PD-1 blockade in classical Hodgkin lymphoma. Study-level findings and limits: Anyone who began nivolumab under 1 year after ASCT was excluded.

With 2 bases removed from V and 6 bases from J, the gap between germline ends came to 19 bases. The CDR3 consists of 16 residues. Per the germline V gene, CDR1 is PRHDT and CDR2 is FYEKMQ (reference sequence). Following autologous stem cell transplantation, relapse occurred in every patient, and exposure to brentuximab vedotin varied. This clone was detected a few times. Its antigen is unidentified. Method: immunoSEQ multiplex PCR; TCRdb's copy keeps in-frame clones and lacks some. The sample lists around 15,000 clones; 55% to 70% were seen once. This chain joins TRBV13 and TRBJ1-2; a weak D match, TRBD1 (5 bases). Sequencing used peripheral blood mononuclear cells (PBMCs), obtained before the second cycle of nivolumab. The clonotype originates from a human donor with classical Hodgkin lymphoma. CDR3 in amino acids: CASSLNQGPLRDGYTF. CDR3 DNA: TGTGCCAGCAGCTTAAATCAGGGCCCCCTGAGGGATGGCTACACCTTC.